The rows below give T cell receptor beta chains drawn from one sample of a study of control samples from healthy donors and cancer patients. Clones were sequenced by immunoSEQ multiplex PCR, and TCRdb holds only the in-frame ones, with some missing. The top ten hold roughly 18% of the sample, which has some 97,000 clones, about 90% seen once. Sequenced material: blood. Receptor source: a woman between 50 and 59 years old in good health. The CDR3 runs from the conserved cysteine through the conserved F or W. The D gene is left open where the match is weak.

>TRBV5-5|NA
CASSWVPYNEQFF
>TRBV19|NA
CASNMRGGPYNEQFF
>TRBV6-6|NA
CAKGNRAGGYTF
>TRBV2|TRBD1
CASSTGGSGGYTF
>TRBV3-1/TRBV3-2|TRBD1
CASSQFSGGTQPQHF
>TRBV30|NA
CAWGPLTKDNEKLFF
>TRBV2|NA
CASRATDTQYF
>TRBV7-3|NA
CASSLIGDSGANVLTF
>TRBV19|NA
CASKFGGGDSNQPQHF
>TRBV19|TRBD1
CASSADRGRYNEQFF
>TRBV11-2|NA
CASRFLATGNEQFF
>TRBV30|NA
CAWRTQGKWDGYTF
>TRBV11-3|TRBD2
CASSVTSGAYNEQFF
>TRBV30|NA
CAWNGAGKTYEQYF
>TRBV4-1|NA
CASSQALSGGNEQFF
>TRBV5-1|TRBD2
CASSLVPGREETQYF
>TRBV7-9|NA
CASSRPQGYLGNTIYF
>TRBV30|NA
CAWSRTENTEAFF
>TRBV4-3|NA
CASSHFTGELFF
>TRBV18|NA
CASSLTTGNTEAFF
>TRBV7-8|NA
CASSHLRGAGDTQYF
>TRBV5-1|TRBD1
CASRRQGTYEQYF
>TRBV10-3|NA
CAISRDLTDTQYF
>TRBV18|TRBD1
CASSRPVDRGAYGYTF
>TRBV6-5|NA
CASIVGPINQPQHF
>TRBV6-5|NA
CASSYSTSEQFF
>TRBV5-6|TRBD1
CASIDLQGDYGYTF
>TRBV5-4|NA
CASSKGLNTNEKLFF
>TRBV4-1|TRBD1
CASSQGLFSGTGSYGYTF
>TRBV19|NA
CASIDGSRYNEQFF
>TRBV7-9|NA
CASSPWEYTGELFF
>TRBV3-1/TRBV3-2|NA
CASSRRSRYNEQFF
>TRBV10-2|NA
CASSVYPPSDTQYF
>TRBV11-2|NA
CASSPTQNQPQHF
>TRBV7-8|NA
CASSPTDLKTWQYF
>TRBV24-1|NA
CATSDWELSGELFF
>TRBV6-2/TRBV6-3|NA
CASSYLQLRQPQHF
>TRBV15|NA
CATSRARTDTQYF
>TRBV7-3|TRBD2
CASSIAGGLGETQYF
>TRBV27|NA
CASSLFLAGNQPQHF
>TRBV5-1|TRBD1
CASSLVAGGTGNTIYF
>TRBV2|NA
CASSEGTYFNSPLHF
>TRBV2|NA
CASSDREPNTGELFF
>TRBV7-9|TRBD1
CASSHLGGQLNTEAFF
>TRBV6-4|NA
CASSEQEADTQYF
>TRBV29-1|TRBD1
CSVRTGLVSAFF
>TRBV12-3/TRBV12-4|NA
CASSLVEKLFF
>TRBV7-3|NA
CASSTGGGNTIYF
>TRBV21-1|NA
CASRPGRKGRAKNIQYF
>TRBV15|NA
CATSTVAKNIQYF
>TRBV7-3|TRBD1
CASSLRWDRVTGELFF
>TRBV4-3|TRBD2
CASSQEALAGVSDTQYF
>TRBV3-1/TRBV3-2|NA
CASSHPSSATDTQYF
>TRBV19|NA
CASSRMEAPRQYF